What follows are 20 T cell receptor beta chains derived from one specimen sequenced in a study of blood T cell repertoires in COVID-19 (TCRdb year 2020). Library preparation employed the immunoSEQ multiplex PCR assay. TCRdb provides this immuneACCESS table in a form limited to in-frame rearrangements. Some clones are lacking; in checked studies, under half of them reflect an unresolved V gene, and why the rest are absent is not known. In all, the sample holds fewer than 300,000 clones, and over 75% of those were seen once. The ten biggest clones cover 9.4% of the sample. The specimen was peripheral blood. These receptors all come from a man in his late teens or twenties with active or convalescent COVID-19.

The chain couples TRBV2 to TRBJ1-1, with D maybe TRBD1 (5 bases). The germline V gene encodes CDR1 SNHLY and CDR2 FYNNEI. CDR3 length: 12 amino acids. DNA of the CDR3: TGTGCGAGCCTAAATGGGGGGGCTGAAGCTTTCTTT. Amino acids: CASLNGGAEAFF.

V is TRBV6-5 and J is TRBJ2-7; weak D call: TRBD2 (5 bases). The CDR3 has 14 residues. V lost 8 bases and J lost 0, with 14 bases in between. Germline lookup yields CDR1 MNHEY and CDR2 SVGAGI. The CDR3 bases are TGTGCCAGCGGAAAGAGGGAGAGCTCCTACGAGCAGTACTTC. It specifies CASGKRESSYEQYF.

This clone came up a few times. CDR3 nucleotide sequence: TGCAGTGCTAGTCCGCGGGGGTGGGAAAATCAGCCCCAGCATTTT. Residues: CSASPRGWENQPQHF. J is TRBJ1-5 and V is TRBV20-1, with D perhaps matching TRBD1 (5 bases). Germline CDR1 and CDR2: DFQATT and SNEGSKA (reference sequence). Deletions cut 3 bases from V and 4 bases from J, with 16 bases between. The CDR3 totals 15 residues.

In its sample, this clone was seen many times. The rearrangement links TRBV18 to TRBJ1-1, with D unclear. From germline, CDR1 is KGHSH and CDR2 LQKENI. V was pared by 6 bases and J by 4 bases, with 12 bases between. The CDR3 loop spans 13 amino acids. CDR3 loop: CASSPGQVTEAFF. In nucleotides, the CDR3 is TGTGCCAGCTCCCCCGGCCAGGTCACTGAAGCTTTCTTT.

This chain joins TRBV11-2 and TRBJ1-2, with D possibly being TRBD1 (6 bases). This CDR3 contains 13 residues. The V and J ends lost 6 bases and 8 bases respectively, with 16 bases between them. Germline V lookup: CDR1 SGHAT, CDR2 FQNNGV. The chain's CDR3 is CASSFPTGFGYTF. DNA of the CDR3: TGTGCCAGCAGTTTTCCAACAGGGTTCGGCTACACCTTC.

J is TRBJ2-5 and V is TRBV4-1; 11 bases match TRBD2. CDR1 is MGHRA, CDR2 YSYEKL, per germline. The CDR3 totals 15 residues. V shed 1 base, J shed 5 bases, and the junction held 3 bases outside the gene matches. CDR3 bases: TGCGCCAGCAGCCAAGTAGCGGGGGGGCGGGAGACCCAGTACTTC. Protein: CASSQVAGGRETQYF.

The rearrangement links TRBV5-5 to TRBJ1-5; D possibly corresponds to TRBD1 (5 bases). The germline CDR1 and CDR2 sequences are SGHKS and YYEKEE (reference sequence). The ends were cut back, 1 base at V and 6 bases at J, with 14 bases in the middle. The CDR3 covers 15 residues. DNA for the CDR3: TGTGCCAGCAGCTTGTGGGGGGAGGGATTTCAGCCCCAGCATTTT. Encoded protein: CASSLWGEGFQPQHF.

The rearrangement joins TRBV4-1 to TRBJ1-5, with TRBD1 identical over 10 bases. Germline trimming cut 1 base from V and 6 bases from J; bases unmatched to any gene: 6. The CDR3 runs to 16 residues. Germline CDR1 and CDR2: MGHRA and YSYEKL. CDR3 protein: CASSQVETGGFQPQHF. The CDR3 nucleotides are TGCGCCAGCAGCCAAGTGGAGACAGGGGGCTTTCAGCCCCAGCATTTT.

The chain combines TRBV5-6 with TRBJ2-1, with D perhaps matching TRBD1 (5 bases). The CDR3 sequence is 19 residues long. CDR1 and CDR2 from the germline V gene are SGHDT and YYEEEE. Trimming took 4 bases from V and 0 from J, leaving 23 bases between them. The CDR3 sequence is CASSRLRPARDSSYNEQFF. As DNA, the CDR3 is TGTGCCAGCAGCAGGCTGCGTCCGGCCCGTGACAGCTCCTACAATGAGCAGTTCTTC.

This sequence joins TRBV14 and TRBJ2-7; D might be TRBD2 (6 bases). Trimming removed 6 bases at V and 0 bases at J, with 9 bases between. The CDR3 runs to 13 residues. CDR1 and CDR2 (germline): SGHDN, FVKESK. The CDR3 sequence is CASRYGSSYEQYF. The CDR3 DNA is TGTGCCAGCAGGTACGGGAGCTCCTACGAGCAGTACTTC.

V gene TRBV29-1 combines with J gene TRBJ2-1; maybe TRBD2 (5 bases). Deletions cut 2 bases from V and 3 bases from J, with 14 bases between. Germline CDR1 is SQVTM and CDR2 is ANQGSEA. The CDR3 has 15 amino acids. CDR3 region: CSVEYSGGNYNEQFF. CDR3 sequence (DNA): TGCAGCGTTGAATACAGTGGAGGCAACTACAATGAGCAGTTCTTC.

The CDR3 loop reads CSVDPGVPNEKLFF. For the CDR3, the DNA is TGCAGCGTAGATCCAGGGGTACCTAATGAAAAACTGTTTTTT. The chain is built from TRBV29-1 and TRBJ1-4; possible D gene TRBD1, 6 bases. Trimming took 6 bases from V and 3 from J, leaving 14 bases between them. The germline V gene has CDR1 SQVTM and CDR2 ANQGSEA. This CDR3 region has 14 residues. Filled out from reference TRBV29-1 and TRBJ1-4, the complete variable domain reads SAVISQKPSRDICQRGTSLTIQCQVDSQVTMMFWYRQQPGQSLTLIATANQGSEATYESGFVIDKFPISRPNLTFSTLTVSNMSPEDSSIYLCSVDPGVPNEKLFFGSGTQLSVL.

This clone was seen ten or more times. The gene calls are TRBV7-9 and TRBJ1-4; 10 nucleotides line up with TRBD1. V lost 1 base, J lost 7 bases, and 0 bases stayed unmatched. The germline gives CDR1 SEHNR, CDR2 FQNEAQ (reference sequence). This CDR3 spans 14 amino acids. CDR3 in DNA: TGTGCCAGCAGCTTAGGACAGGGGGCTGAAAAACTGTTTTTT. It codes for CASSLGQGAEKLFF.

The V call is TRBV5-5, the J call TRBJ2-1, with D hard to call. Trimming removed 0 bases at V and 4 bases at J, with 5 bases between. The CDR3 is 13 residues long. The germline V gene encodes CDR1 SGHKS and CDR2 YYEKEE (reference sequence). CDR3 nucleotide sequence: TGTGCCAGCAGCTTGGGCGTGTACAATGAGCAGTTCTTC. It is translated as CASSLGVYNEQFF. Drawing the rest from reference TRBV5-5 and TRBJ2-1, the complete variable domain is DAGVTQSPTHLIKTRGQQVTLRCSPISGHKSVSWYQQVLGQGPQFIFQYYEKEERGRGNFPDRFSARQFPNYSSELNVNALLLGDSALYLCASSLGVYNEQFFGPGTRLTVL.

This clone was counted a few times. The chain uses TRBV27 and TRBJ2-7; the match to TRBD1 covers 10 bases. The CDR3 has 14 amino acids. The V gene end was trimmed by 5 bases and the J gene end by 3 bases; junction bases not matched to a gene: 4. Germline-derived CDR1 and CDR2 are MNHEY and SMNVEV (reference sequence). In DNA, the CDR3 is TGTGCCAGCAGTCCCCGGACAGGGGGCTACGAGCAGTACTTC. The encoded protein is CASSPRTGGYEQYF.

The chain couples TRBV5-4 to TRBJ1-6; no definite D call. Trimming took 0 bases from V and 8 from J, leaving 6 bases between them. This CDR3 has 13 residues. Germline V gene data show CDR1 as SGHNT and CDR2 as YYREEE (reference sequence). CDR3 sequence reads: CASSLAEDSPLHF. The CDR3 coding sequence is TGTGCCAGCAGCTTGGCCGAGGATTCACCCCTCCACTTT.

Here the CDR3 DNA reads TGTGCCAGCAGCCAGACAGGGGACGAGCAGTACTTC. Translated: CASSQTGDEQYF. V is TRBV7-2 and J is TRBJ2-7; 8 nucleotides align to TRBD1. Unmatched junction bases numbered 2, after V lost 5 bases and J lost 5 bases. This CDR3 is built from 12 residues. Germline V gives CDR1 SGHTA, CDR2 FQGNSA.

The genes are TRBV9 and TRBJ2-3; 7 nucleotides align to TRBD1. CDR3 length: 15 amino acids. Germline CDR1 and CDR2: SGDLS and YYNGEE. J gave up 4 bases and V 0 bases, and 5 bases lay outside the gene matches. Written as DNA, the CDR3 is TGTGCCAGCAGCGTAGGTGAGGGGGCACCAGATACGCAGTATTTT. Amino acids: CASSVGEGAPDTQYF.

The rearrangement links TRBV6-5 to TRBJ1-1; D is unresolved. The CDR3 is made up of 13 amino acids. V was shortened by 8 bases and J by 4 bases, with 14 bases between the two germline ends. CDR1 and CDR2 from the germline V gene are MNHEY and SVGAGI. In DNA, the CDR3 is TGTGCCAGCGTGACTGGGTCTGGCACTGAAGCTTTCTTT. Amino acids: CASVTGSGTEAFF.

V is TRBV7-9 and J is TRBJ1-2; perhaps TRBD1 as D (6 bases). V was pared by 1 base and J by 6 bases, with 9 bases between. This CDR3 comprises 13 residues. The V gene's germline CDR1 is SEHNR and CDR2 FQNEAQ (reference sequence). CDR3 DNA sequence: TGTGCCAGCAGCTTAGGTGGGGGCCATGGCTACACCTTC. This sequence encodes CASSLGGGHGYTF.